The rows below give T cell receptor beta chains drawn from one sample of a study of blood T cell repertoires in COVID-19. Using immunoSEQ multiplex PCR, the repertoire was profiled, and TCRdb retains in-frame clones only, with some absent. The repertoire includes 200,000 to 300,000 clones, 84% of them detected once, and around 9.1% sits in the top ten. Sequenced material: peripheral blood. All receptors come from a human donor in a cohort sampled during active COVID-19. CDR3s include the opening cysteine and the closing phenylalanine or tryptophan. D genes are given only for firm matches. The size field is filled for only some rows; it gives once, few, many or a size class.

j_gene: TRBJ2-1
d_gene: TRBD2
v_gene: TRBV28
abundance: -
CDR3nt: TGTGCCAGCAGCCCCGGGGACCTAGCGGGGGGCCTTAATGAGCAGTTCTTC
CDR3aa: CASSPGDLAGGLNEQFF

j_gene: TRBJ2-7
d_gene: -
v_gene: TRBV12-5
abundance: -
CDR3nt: TGTGCTAGTGGTTTGAGAAACGGGAGCTCCTACGAGCAGTACTTC
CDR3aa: CASGLRNGSSYEQYF

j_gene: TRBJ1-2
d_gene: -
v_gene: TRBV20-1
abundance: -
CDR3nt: TGCAGTCCACAGCGGGACTATGGCTACACCTTC
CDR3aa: CSPQRDYGYTF

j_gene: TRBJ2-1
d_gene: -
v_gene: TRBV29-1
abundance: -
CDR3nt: TGCAGCGTTGAAATGCGGATCAACTCCAATGAGCAGTTCTTC
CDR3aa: CSVEMRINSNEQFF

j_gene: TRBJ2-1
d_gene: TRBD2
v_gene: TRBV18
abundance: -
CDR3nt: TGTGCCAGCTCACCCAGACTAGCGGTTGCCTCCTACAATGAGCAGTTCTTC
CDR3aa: CASSPRLAVASYNEQFF

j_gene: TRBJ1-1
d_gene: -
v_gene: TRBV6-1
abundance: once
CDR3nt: TGTGCCAGCAGTTCCGAAATCAGGGTCACTGAAGCTTTCTTT
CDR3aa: CASSSEIRVTEAFF

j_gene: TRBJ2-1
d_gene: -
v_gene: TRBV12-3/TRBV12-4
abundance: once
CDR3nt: TGTGCCAGCGAGGGGGAGTACAATGAGCAGTTCTTC
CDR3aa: CASEGEYNEQFF

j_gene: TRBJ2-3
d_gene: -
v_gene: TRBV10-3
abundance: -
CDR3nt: TGTGCCATCAGTGGCCTGGCGAGGTCGGATACGCAGTATTTT
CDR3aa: CAISGLARSDTQYF

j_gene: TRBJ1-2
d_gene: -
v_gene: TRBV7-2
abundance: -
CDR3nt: TGTGCCAGCAGCTTAGCGCGAGGGGGAGGGAGCGCCACCTTC
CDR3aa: CASSLARGGGSATF

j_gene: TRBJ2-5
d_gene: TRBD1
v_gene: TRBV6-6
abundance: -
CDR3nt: TGTGCCAGCAGGGTACCGGGACAGGGTGAGACCCAGTACTTC
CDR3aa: CASRVPGQGETQYF

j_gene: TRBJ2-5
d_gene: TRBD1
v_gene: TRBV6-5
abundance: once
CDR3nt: TGTGCCAGCAGTTACTCGGGACAGCAAGAGACCCAGTACTTC
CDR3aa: CASSYSGQQETQYF

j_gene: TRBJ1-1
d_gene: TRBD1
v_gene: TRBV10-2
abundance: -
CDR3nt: TGCGCCAGCAGTCCCCAAGGGGGCTACACTGAAGCTTTCTTT
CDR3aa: CASSPQGGYTEAFF